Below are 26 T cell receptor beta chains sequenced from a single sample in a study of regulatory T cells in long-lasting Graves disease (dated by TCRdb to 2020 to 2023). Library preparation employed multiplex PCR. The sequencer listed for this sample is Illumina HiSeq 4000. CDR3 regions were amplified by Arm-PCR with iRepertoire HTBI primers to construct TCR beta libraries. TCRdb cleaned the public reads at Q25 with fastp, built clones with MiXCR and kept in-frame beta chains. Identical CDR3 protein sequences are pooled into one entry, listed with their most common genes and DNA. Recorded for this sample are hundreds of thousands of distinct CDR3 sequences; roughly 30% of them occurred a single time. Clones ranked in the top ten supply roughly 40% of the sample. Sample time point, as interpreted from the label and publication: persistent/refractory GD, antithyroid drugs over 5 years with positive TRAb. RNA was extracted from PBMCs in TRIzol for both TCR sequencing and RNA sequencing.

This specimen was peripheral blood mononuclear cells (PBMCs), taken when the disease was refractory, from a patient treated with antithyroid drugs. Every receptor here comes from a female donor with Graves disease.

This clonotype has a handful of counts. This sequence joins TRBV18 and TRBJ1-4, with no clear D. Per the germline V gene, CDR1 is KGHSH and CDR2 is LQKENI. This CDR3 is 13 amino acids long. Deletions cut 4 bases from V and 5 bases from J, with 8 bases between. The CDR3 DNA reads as TGTGCCAGCTCACGTGACGGGAATGAAAAACTGTTTTTT. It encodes CASSRDGNEKLFF.

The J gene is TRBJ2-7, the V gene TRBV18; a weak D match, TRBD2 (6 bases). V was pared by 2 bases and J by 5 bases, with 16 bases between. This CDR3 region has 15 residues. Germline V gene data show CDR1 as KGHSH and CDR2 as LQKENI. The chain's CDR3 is CASSPSNGSNHEQYF. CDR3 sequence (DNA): TGTGCCAGCTCACCAAGTAACGGGAGTAACCACGAGCAGTACTTC.

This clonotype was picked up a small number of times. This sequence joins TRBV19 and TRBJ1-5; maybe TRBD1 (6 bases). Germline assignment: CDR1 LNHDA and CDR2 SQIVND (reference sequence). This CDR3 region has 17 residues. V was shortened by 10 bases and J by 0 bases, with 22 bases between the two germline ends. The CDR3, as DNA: TGTGCCACCACTCCAAACGGGGGGACATATAGCAATCAGCCCCAGCATTTT. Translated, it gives CATTPNGGTYSNQPQHF.

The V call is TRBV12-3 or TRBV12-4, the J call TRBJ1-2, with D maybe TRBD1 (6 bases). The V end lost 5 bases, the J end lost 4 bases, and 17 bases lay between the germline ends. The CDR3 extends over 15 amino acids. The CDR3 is CASSLRTASVYGYTF. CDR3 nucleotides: TGTGCCAGCAGTCTAAGGACAGCTAGTGTCTATGGCTACACCTTC.

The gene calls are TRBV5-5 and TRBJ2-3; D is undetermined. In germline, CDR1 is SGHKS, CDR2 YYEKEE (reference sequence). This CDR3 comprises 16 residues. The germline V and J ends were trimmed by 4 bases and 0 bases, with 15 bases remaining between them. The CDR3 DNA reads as TGTGCCAGCAGCCCGTTTGGCGGTATAAGCACAGATACGCAGTATTTT. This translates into CASSPFGGISTDTQYF. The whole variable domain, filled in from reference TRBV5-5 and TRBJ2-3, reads DAGVTQSPTHLIKTRGQQVTLRCSPISGHKSVSWYQQVLGQGPQFIFQYYEKEERGRGNFPDRFSARQFPNYSSELNVNALLLGDSALYLCASSPFGGISTDTQYFGPGTRLTVL.

CDR3 DNA: TGTGCCAGCAATCCGACAGGAGACTATGGCTACACCTTC. It translates to CASNPTGDYGYTF. The V and J genes are TRBV6-2 or TRBV6-3 and TRBJ1-2; perhaps TRBD1 as D (6 bases). The germline CDR1 and CDR2 sequences are MNHEY and SVGEGT. The germline V and J ends were trimmed by 7 bases and 3 bases, with 12 bases remaining between them. The CDR3 spans 13 residues.

The CDR3 DNA sequence: TGCGCCAGCGGGCACAGAGAAGGGCCTTATGGCTACACCTTC. As protein: CASGHREGPYGYTF. The chain uses TRBV4-1 and TRBJ1-2; D unclear. Germline V gene sequence: CDR1 MGHRA, CDR2 YSYEKL. V dropped 8 bases and J dropped 5 bases, with 18 bases sitting between them. This CDR3 is built from 14 residues.

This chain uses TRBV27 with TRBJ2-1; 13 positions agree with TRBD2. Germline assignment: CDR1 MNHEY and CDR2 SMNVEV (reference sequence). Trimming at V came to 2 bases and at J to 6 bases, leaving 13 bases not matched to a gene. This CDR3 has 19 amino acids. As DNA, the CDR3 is TGTGCCAGCAGTTTAAGACTAGCGGGAGGCCCCTGGGTATTCAATGAGCAGTTCTTC. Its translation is CASSLRLAGGPWVFNEQFF.

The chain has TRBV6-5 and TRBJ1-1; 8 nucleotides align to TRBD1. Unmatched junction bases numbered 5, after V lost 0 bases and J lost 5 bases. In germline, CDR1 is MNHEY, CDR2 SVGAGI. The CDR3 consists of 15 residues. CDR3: CASSYSQGASTEAFF. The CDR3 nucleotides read TGTGCCAGCAGTTACTCGCAGGGGGCGTCTACTGAAGCTTTCTTT.

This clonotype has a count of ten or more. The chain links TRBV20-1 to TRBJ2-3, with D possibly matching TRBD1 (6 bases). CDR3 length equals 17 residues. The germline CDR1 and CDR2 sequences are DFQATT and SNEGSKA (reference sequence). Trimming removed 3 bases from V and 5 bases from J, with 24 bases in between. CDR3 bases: TGCAGTGCTAGTTTTCGGGTGGGGCAGGGGCACGAAGATACGCAGTATTTT. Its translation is CSASFRVGQGHEDTQYF.

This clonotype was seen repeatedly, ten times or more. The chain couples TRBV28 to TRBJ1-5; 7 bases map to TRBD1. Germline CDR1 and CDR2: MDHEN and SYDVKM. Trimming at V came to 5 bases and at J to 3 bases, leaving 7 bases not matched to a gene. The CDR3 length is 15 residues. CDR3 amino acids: CASSMMTGSNQPQHF. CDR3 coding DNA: TGTGCCAGCAGTATGATGACAGGGTCCAATCAGCCCCAGCATTTT.

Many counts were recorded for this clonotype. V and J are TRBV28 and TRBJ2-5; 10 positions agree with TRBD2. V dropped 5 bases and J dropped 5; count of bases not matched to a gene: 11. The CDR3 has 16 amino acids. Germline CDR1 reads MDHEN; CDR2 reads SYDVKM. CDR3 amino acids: CASSLAGASTGETQYF. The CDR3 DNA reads TGTGCCAGCAGTCTAGCGGGAGCATCAACGGGGGAGACCCAGTACTTC.

In DNA form, the CDR3 reads TGCAGCGTTGAAGCCGGGGCCTGGGGCTACACCTTC. The encoded protein is CSVEAGAWGYTF. The chain is built from TRBV29-1 and TRBJ1-2, with D perhaps matching TRBD1 (5 bases). This CDR3 region has 12 residues. The ends were cut back, 1 base at V and 8 bases at J, with 11 bases in the middle. The germline V gene has CDR1 SQVTM and CDR2 ANQGSEA.

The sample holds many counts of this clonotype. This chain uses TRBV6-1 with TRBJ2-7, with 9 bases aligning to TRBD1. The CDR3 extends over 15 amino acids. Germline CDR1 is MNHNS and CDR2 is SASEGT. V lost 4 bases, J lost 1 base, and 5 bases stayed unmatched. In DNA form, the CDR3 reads TGTGCCAGCAGTGTTCCCGGGACAGGGTCCTACGAGCAGTACTTC. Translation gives CASSVPGTGSYEQYF.

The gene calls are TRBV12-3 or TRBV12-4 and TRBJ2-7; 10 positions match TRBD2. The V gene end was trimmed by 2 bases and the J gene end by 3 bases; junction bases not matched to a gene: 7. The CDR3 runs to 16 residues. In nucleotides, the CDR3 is TGTGCCAGCAGTTTAACCCTACTAGCGGGAAACTACGAGCAGTACTTC. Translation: CASSLTLLAGNYEQYF.

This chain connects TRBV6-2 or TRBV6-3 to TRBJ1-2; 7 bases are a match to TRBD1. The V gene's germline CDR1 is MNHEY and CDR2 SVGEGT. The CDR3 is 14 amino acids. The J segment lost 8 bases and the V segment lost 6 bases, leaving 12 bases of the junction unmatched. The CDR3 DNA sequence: TGTGCCAGCAGACTAACGACAGGGCAGGCGGGCTACACCTTC. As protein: CASRLTTGQAGYTF.

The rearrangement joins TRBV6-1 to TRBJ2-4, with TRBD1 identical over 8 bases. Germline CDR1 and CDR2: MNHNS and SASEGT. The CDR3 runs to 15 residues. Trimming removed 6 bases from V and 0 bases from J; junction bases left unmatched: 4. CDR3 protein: CASRDRALAKNIQYF. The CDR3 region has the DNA TGTGCCAGCAGGGACAGGGCCCTAGCCAAAAACATTCAGTACTTC.

In nucleotides, the CDR3 is TGTGCCAGCAGCGGGTTGGTTAAGCTGTTTTTT. Protein sequence: CASSGLVKLFF. The chain is built from TRBV6-1 and TRBJ2-2; D ambiguous. Germline values: CDR1 MNHNS, CDR2 SASEGT. The V gene lost 6 bases and the J gene lost 12 bases, with 11 bases spanning the gap. The length of the CDR3 is 11 residues.

In DNA, the CDR3 is TGTGCCAGTAGTATAGATGGGGGGGGCGCAGGCACTGAAGCTTTCTTT. Translation: CASSIDGGGAGTEAFF. The chain combines TRBV19 with TRBJ1-1; D may be TRBD1 (6 bases). Trimming stripped 0 bases from V and 4 bases from J, with 15 bases between. This CDR3 has 16 amino acids. Germline V lookup: CDR1 LNHDA, CDR2 SQIVND (reference sequence). The full variable domain, in which reference TRBV19 and TRBJ1-1 provide the parts outside the CDR3, is DGGITQSPKYLFRKEGQNVTLSCEQNLNHDAMYWYRQDPGQGLRLIYYSQIVNDFQKGDIAEGYSVSREKKESFPLTVTSAQKNPTAFYLCASSIDGGGAGTEAFFGQGTRLTVV.

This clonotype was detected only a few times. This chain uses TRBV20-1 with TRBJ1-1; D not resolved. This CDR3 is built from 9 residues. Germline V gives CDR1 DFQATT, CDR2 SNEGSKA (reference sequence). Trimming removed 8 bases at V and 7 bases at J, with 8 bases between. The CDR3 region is CSLGFEAFF. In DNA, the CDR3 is TGCAGTTTAGGGTTTGAAGCTTTCTTT.

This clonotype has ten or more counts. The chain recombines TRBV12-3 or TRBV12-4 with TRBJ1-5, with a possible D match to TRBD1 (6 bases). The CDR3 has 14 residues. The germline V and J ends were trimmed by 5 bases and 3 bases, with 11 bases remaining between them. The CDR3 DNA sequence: TGTGCCAGCAGTCTCCGGGACACCAATCAGCCCCAGCATTTT. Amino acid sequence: CASSLRDTNQPQHF.

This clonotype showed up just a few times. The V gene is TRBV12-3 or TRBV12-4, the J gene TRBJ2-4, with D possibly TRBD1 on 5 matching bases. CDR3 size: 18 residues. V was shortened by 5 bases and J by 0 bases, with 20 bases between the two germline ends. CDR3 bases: TGTGCCAGCAGTGACTCTTGGGCCGACAGATTAGCCAAAAACATTCAGTACTTC. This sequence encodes CASSDSWADRLAKNIQYF.

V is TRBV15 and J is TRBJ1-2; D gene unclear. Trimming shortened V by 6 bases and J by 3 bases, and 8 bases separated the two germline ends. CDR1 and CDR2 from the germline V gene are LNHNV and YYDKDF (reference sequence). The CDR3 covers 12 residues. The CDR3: CATSREDYGYTF. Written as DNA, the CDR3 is TGTGCCACCAGTCGAGAGGACTATGGCTACACCTTC.

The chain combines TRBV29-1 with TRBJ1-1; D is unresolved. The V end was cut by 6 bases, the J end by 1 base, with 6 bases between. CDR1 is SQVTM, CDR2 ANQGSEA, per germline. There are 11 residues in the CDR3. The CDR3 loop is CSVTWNTEAFF. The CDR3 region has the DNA TGCAGCGTCACTTGGAACACTGAAGCTTTCTTT.

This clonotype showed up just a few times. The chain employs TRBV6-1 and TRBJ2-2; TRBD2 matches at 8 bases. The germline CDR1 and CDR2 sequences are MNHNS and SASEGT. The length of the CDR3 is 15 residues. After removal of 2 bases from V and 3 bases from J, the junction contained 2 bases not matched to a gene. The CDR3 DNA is TGTGCCAGCAGTGAACCTAGCGGGTACACCGGGGAGCTGTTTTTT. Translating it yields CASSEPSGYTGELFF.

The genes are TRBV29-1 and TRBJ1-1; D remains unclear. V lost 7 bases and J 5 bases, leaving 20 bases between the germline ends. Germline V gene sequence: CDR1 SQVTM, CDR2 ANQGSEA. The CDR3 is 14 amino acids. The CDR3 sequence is CSDGPQIGVTEAFF. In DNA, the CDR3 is TGCAGCGACGGGCCCCAGATCGGAGTAACTGAAGCTTTCTTT.